This T cell receptor (beta chain) appears in the sequencing data of a study of cytomegalovirus exposure and HLA in healthy donors. PCR primers comprised 60 Vbeta and 13 Jbeta primers. TCRdb's table, derived via immunoSEQ multiplex PCR, lists solely in-frame clones and lacks some. The table shows about 150,000 clones, with 75% to 90% occurring only once. Regarding this clone: Its antigen is unidentified.

General study findings and limits: In a later analysis, a genetic analysis reported fewer productive-TCR N-insertions in an Asian-associated ancestry cluster than the cohort average. Rare TCR sequences predominated, though certain public TCRs were found in many donors. The study designated fewer than 200 TCR beta chains cytomegalovirus-associated. High sensitivity and specificity were reportedly achieved when the classifier diagnosed cytomegalovirus status.

The CDR3 contains 16 residues. The J segment lost 0 bases and the V segment lost 4 bases, leaving 5 bases of the junction unmatched. Germline CDR1 reads LNHDA; CDR2 reads SQIVND (reference sequence). The rearrangement links TRBV19 to TRBJ1-1; 10 bases are a match to TRBD1. The sample comprised PBMCs. The clonotype was recovered from a boy aged 2-15 years in good health and CMV-seronegative. DNA for the CDR3: TGTGCCAGTAGTAGGACAGGGGGGCACATGAACACTGAAGCTTTCTTT. It specifies CASSRTGGHMNTEAFF. The full variable domain, in which reference TRBV19 and TRBJ1-1 provide the parts outside the CDR3, is DGGITQSPKYLFRKEGQNVTLSCEQNLNHDAMYWYRQDPGQGLRLIYYSQIVNDFQKGDIAEGYSVSREKKESFPLTVTSAQKNPTAFYLCASSRTGGHMNTEAFFGQGTRLTVV.